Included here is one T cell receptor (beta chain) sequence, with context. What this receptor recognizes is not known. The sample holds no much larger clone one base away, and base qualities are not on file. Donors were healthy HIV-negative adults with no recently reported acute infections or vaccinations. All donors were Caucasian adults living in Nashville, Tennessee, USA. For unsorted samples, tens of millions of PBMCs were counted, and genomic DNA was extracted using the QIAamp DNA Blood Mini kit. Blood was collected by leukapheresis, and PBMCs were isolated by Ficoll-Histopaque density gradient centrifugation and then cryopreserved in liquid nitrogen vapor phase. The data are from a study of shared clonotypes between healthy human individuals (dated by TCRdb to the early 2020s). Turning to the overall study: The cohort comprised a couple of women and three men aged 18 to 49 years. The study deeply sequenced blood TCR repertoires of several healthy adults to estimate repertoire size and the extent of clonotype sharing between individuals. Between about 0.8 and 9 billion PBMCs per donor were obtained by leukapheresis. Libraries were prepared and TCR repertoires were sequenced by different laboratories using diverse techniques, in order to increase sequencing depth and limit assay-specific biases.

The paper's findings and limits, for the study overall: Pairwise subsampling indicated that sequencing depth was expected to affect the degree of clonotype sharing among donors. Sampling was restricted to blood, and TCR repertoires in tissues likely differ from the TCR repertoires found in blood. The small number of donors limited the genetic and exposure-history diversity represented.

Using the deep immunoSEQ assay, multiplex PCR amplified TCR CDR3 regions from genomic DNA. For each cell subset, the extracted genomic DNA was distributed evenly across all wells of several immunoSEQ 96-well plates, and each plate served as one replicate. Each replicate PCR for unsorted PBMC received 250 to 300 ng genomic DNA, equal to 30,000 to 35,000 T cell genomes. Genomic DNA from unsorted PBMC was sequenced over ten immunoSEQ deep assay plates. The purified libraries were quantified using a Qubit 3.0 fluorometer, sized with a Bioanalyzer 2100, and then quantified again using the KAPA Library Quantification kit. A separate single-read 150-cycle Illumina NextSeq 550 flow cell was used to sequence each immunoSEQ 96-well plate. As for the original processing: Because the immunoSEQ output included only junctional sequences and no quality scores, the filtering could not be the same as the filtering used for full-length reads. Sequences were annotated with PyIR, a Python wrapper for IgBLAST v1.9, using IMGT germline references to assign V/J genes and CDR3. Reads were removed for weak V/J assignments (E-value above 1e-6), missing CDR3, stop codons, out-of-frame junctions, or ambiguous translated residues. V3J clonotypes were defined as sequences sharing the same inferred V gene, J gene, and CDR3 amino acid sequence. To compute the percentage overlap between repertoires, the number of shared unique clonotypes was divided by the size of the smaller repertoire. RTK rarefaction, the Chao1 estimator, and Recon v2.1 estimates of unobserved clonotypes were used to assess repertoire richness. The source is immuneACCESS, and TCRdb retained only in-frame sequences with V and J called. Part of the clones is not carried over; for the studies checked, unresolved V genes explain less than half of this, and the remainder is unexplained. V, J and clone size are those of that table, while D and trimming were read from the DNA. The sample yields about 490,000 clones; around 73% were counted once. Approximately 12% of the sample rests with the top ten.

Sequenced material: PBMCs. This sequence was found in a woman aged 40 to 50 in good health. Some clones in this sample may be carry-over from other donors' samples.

The CDR3 corresponds to CASSSQGQGGLPDTQYF. The nucleotide sequence reads as follows: TGCGCCAGCAGCTCCCAGGGACAGGGTGGTTTGCCAGATACGCAGTATTTT. Recombination joined TRBV5-1 with TRBJ2-3, with TRBD1 matching 9 junction bases. Ends trimmed: V by 3 bases, J by 4 bases; bases unmatched to a gene: 12. From the germline V gene, CDR1 is SGHRS and CDR2 is YFSETQ. The CDR3 goes from the cysteine to the phenylalanine over 17 residues. Just the 51-base CDR3 DNA is kept, in frame starting at base 1.